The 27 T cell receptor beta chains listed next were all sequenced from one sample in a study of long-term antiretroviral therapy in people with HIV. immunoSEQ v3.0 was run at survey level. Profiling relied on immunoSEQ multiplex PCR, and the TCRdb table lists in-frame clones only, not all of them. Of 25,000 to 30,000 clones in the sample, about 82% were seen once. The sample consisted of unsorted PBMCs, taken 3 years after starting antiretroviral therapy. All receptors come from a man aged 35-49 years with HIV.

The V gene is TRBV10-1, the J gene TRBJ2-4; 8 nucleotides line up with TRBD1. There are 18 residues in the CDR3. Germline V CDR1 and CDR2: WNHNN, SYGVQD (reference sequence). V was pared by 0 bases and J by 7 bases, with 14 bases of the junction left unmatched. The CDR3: CASSESHRSRGRENIQYF. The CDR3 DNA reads TGCGCCAGCAGTGAGTCGCATCGAAGCAGGGGGCGAGAGAACATTCAGTACTTC.

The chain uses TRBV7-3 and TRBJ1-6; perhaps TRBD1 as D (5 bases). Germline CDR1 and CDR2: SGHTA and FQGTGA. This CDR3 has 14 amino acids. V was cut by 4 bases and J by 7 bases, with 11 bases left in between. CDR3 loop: CASSSGRGNSPLHF. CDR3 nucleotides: TGTGCCAGCAGCTCTGGTAGGGGCAATTCACCCCTCCACTTT.

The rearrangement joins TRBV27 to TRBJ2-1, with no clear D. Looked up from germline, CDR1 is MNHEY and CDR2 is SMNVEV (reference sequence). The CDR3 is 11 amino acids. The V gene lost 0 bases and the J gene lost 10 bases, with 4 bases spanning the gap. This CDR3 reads CASSLSEEQFF. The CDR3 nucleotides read TGTGCCAGCAGTTTATCGGAGGAGCAGTTCTTC.

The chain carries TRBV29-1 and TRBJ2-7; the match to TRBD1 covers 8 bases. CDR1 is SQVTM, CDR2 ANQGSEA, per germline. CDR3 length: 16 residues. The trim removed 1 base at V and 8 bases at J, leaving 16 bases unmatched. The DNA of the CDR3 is TGCAGCGTTGAAGCTTTAGCAGGGGGCGCAGGGGCTAAGCAGTACTTC. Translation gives CSVEALAGGAGAKQYF.

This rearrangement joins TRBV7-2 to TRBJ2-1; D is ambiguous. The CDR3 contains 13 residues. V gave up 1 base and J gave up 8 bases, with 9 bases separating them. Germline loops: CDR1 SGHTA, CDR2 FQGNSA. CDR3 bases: TGTGCCAGCAGCTTAGTTGGCTTACATGAGCAGTTCTTC. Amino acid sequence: CASSLVGLHEQFF.

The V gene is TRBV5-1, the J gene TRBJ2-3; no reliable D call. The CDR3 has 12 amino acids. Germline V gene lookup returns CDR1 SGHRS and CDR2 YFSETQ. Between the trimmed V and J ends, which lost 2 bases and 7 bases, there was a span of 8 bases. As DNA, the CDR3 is TGCGCCAGCAGCTTCATGGGTAATACGCAGTATTTT. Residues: CASSFMGNTQYF.

CDR3 loop: CATHQEGRKDYEQYF. The CDR3 coding sequence is TGTGCCACGCATCAAGAGGGGAGGAAGGACTACGAGCAGTACTTC. The rearrangement joins TRBV28 to TRBJ2-7; a weak D match, TRBD2 (6 bases). Trimming shortened V by 10 bases and J by 3 bases, and 22 bases separated the two germline ends. CDR3 length equals 15 residues. The germline V gene encodes CDR1 MDHEN and CDR2 SYDVKM.

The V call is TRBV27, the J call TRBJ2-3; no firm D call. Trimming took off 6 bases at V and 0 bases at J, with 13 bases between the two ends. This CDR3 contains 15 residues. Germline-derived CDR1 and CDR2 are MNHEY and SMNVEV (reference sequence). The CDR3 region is CASSYWTESTDTQYF. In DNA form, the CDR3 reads TGTGCCAGCAGCTATTGGACGGAAAGCACAGATACGCAGTATTTT.

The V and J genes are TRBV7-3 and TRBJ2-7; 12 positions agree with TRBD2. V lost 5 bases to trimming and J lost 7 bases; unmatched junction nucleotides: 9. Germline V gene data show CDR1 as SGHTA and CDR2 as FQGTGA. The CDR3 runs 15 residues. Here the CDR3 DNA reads TGTGCCAGCAGCCCACGGACTAGCGGGATAGGGGAGCAGTACTTC. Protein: CASSPRTSGIGEQYF.

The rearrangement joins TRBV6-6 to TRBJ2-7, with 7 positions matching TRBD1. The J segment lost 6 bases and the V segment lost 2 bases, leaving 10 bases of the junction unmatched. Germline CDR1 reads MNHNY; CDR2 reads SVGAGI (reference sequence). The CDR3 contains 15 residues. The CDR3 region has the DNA TGTGCCAGCAGTTACGAGGTCGGACAGGCTCGCGAGCAGTACTTC. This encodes CASSYEVGQAREQYF.

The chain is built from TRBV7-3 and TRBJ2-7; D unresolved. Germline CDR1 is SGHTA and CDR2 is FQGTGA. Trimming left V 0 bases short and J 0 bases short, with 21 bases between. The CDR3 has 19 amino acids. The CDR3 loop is CASSLTATLDPAGSYEQYF. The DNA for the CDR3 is TGTGCCAGCAGCTTAACTGCGACTTTGGATCCCGCTGGCTCCTACGAGCAGTACTTC.

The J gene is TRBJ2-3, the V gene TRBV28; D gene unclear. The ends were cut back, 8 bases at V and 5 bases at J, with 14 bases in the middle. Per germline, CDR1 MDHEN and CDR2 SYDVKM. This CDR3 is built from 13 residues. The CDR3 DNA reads TGTGCCAGCTACGGTCGGGCAGAAGATACGCAGTATTTT. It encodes CASYGRAEDTQYF.

CDR3 sequence: CASSGPTGTGYYEQYF. As DNA, the CDR3 is TGTGCCAGCAGTGGCCCCACCGGGACAGGGTACTACGAGCAGTACTTC. The chain carries TRBV2 and TRBJ2-7; 9 bases agree with TRBD1. Trimming removed 4 bases from V and 3 bases from J; junction bases left unmatched: 10. Germline V lookup: CDR1 SNHLY, CDR2 FYNNEI. This CDR3 comprises 16 residues.

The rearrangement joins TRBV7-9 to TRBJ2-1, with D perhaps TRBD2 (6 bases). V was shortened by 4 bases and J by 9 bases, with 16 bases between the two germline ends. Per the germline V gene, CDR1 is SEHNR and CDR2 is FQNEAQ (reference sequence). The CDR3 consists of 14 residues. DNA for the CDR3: TGTGCCAGCAGCTCCTTAGCGGATCTCAGTGAGCAGTTCTTC. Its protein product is CASSSLADLSEQFF.

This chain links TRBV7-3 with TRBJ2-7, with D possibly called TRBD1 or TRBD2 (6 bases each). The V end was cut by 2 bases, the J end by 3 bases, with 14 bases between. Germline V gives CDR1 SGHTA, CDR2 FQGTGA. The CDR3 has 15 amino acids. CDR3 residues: CASSLSPGGGYEQYF. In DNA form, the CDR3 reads TGTGCCAGCAGCTTATCACCCGGAGGGGGCTACGAGCAGTACTTC.

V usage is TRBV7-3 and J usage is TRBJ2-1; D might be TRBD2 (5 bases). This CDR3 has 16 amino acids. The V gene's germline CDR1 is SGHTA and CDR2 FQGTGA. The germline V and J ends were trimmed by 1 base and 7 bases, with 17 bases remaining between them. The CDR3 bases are TGTGCCAGCAGCTTAATCGGGGAGCTCAGGTCGAATGAGCAGTTCTTC. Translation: CASSLIGELRSNEQFF.

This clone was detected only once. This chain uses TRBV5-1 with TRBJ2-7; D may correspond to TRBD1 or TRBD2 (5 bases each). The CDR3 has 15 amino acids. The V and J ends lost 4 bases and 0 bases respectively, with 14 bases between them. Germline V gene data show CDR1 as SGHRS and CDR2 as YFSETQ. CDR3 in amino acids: CASSPLGTASYEQYF. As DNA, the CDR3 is TGCGCCAGCAGCCCCCTCGGGACGGCCTCCTACGAGCAGTACTTC.

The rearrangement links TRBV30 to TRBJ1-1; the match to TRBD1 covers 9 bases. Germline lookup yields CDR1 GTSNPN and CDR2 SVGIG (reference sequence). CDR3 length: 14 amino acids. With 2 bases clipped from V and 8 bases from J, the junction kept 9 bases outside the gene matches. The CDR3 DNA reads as TGTGCCTGGAGTTCTGGTGGGACAGGGCGAGAAGCTTTCTTT. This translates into CAWSSGGTGREAFF.

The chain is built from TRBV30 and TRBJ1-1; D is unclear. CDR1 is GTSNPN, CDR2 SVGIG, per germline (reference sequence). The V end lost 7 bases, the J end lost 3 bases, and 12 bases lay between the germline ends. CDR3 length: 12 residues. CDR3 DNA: TGTGCCTCCCATGGACCGTACACTGAAGCTTTCTTT. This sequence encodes CASHGPYTEAFF.

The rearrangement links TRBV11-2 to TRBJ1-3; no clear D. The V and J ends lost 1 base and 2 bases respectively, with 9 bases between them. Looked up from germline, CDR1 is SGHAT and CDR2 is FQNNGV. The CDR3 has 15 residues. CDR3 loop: CASSLGVRPGNTIYF. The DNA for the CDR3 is TGTGCCAGCAGCTTAGGGGTCCGGCCTGGAAACACCATATATTTT.

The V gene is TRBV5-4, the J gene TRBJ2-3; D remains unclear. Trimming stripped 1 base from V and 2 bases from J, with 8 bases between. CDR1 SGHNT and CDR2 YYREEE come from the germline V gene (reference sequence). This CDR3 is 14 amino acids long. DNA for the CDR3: TGTGCCAGCAGCTTGTGGCAGATCACAGATACGCAGTATTTT. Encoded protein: CASSLWQITDTQYF.

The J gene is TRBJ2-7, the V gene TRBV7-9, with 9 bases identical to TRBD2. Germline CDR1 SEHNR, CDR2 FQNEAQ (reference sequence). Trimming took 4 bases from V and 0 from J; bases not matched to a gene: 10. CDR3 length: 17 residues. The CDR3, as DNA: TGTGCCAGCAGCTCAGCGGGGGGACCCAAGAGCTCCTACGAGCAGTACTTC. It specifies CASSSAGGPKSSYEQYF.

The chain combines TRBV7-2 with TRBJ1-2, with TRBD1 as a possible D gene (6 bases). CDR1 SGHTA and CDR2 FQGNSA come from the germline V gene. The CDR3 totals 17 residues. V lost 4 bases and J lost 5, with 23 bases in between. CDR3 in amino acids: CASSSRQVPSLKYGYTF. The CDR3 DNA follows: TGTGCCAGCAGCTCGAGACAGGTTCCCAGCTTAAAGTATGGCTACACCTTC.

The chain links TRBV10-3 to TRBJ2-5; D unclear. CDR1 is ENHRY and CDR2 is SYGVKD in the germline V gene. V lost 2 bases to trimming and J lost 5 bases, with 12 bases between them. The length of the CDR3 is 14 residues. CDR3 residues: CAISEAGLGETQYF. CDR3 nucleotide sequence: TGTGCCATCAGTGAGGCTGGGCTGGGGGAGACCCAGTACTTC.

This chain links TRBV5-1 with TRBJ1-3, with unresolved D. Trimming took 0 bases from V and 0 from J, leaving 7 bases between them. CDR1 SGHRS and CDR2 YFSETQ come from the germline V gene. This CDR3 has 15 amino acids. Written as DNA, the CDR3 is TGCGCCAGCAGCTTGGCCTCGTCCTCTGGAAACACCATATATTTT. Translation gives CASSLASSSGNTIYF.

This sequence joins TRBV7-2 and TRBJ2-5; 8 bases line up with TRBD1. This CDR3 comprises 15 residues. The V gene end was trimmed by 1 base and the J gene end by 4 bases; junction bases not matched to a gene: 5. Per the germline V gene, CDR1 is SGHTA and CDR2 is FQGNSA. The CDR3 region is CASSLDPGQAETQYF. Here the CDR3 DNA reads TGTGCCAGCAGCTTAGACCCGGGACAGGCAGAGACCCAGTACTTC.

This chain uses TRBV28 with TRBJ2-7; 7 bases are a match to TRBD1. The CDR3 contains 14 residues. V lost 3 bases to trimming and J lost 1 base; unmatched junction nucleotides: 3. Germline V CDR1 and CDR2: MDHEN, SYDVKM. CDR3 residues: CASSLGQPSYEQYF. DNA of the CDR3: TGTGCCAGCAGTTTGGGACAGCCGTCCTACGAGCAGTACTTC.